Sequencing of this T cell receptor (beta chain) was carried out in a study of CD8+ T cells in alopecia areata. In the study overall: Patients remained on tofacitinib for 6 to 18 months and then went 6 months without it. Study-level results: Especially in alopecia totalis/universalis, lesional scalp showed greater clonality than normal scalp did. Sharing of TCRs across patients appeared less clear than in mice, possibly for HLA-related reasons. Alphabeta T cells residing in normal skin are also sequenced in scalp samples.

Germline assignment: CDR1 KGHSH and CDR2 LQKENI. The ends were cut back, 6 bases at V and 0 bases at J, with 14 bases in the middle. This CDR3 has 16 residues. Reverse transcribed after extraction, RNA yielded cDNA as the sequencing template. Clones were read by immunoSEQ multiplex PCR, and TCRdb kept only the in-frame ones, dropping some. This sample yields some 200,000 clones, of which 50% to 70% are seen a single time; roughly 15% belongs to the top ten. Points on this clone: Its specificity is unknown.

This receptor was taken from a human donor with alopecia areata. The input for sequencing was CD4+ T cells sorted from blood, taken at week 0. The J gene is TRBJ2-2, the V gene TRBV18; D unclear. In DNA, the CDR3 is TGTGCCAGCTCGCGCACAGCACTATCGAACACCGGGGAGCTGTTTTTT. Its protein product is CASSRTALSNTGELFF.